The clone carrying this T cell receptor (beta chain) was seen repeatedly, ten times or more. Researchers generated TCR beta cDNA from 500 ng of total RNA, relying on a constant-region primer. A slightly modified ARM-PCR protocol with three nested multiplex PCR rounds produced these TCR beta libraries. TRBV1-TRBV30 forward and Cbeta reverse primers drove the first two roughly 10-cycle rounds. One entry per CDR3 protein, called by TCRdb with MiXCR from the multiplex PCR reads. The sample shows a few hundred thousand distinct CDR3 sequences, nearly 60% of them seen only once. Germline DNA was extracted too, while blood RNA derived from unsorted whole blood. These data are taken from a study of tumor-infiltrating lymphocytes in primary liver carcinoma. Whole-study context: Patients underwent surgical resection for primary liver carcinoma. About 3.65 to 8 million productive TCRbeta reads were obtained from the samples, with similar numbers across tissue types.

Germline CDR1 and CDR2: SQVTM and ANQGSEA. The CDR3 extends over 13 amino acids. Trimming removed 6 bases from V and 6 bases from J, with 17 bases in between. This TCR was recovered from a woman aged 25 to 45 with primary liver carcinoma and hepatitis B virus infection. Sequences were obtained from peripheral blood. This chain uses TRBV29-1 with TRBJ1-2; TRBD1 is a possible D gene (5 bases). The CDR3 region is CSVRGTGTNGYTF. The CDR3 DNA follows: TGCAGCGTAAGAGGGACCGGCACGAATGGCTACACCTTC.